A selection of T cell receptor beta chains follows, all from one sample in a study of cytomegalovirus exposure and HLA in healthy donors. Sequencing used immunoSEQ multiplex PCR; TCRdb keeps in-frame clones, though not all of them. Here the sample spans over 150,000 clones, roughly nine tenths being singletons. The sample was PBMCs. The receptors originated from a woman between 18 and 30 years old in good health and CMV-seropositive. Each CDR3 is given with its conserved first and last residue. A D gene is named only where the DNA matches it firmly. Clone size is not always given. Where it is, it says once, few, many or a class for expanded clones.

D gene	clone size	CDR3 length	V gene	J gene	CDR3 protein	CDR3 DNA
TRBD1	NA	16	TRBV5-4	TRBJ2-7	CASSPAGTGPSYEQYF	TGTGCCAGCAGTCCGGCCGGGACAGGTCCTTCCTACGAGCAGTACTTC
NA	once	12	TRBV6-1	TRBJ2-3	CASSESPNTQYF	TGTGCCAGCAGTGAAAGCCCGAATACGCAGTATTTT
NA	NA	13	TRBV10-3	TRBJ1-6	CAITPREDSPLHF	TGTGCCATCACCCCCAGGGAGGATTCACCCCTCCACTTT
NA	NA	16	TRBV19	TRBJ2-5	CASSIAGSVSQETQYF	TGTGCCAGTAGTATAGCGGGTTCAGTCAGTCAAGAGACCCAGTACTTC
NA	NA	16	TRBV18	TRBJ2-3	CASSPSQLPTTDTQYF	TGTGCCAGCTCACCATCACAGCTCCCAACCACAGATACGCAGTATTTT
TRBD2	NA	15	TRBV5-1	TRBJ2-1	CASSLAGGTYNEQFF	TGCGCCAGCAGCTTGGCCGGGGGGACCTACAATGAGCAGTTCTTC
TRBD1	NA	14	TRBV2	TRBJ2-7	CASRGRGHSYEQYF	TGTGCCAGCAGGGGCAGGGGGCATTCCTACGAGCAGTACTTC
TRBD1	once	18	TRBV2	TRBJ1-1	CASSEEGTGEGKNTEAFF	TGTGCCAGCAGTGAAGAAGGGACAGGGGAGGGAAAGAACACTGAAGCTTTCTTT
TRBD1	NA	13	TRBV5-1	TRBJ2-5	CASSWTGKETQYF	TGCGCCAGCAGCTGGACAGGGAAAGAGACCCAGTACTTC
TRBD2	NA	17	TRBV28	TRBJ2-1	CASSPGLAGVGYNEQFF	TGTGCCAGCAGTCCGGGACTAGCGGGAGTTGGGTACAATGAGCAGTTCTTC
NA	NA	11	TRBV30	TRBJ2-7	CAWGFQGEQYF	TGTGCCTGGGGGTTCCAGGGCGAGCAGTACTTC
NA	NA	15	TRBV4-2	TRBJ2-3	CASSQGGGWSGTQYF	TGTGCCAGCAGCCAAGGGGGTGGGTGGAGCGGTACGCAGTATTTT
NA	NA	16	TRBV18	TRBJ2-1	CASSQISGTWDNEQFF	TGTGCCAGCTCACAGATCTCAGGGACTTGGGACAATGAGCAGTTCTTC
TRBD2	NA	18	TRBV11-2	TRBJ2-1	CASSSRTSGPSSYNEQFF	TGTGCCAGCAGCTCCCGGACTAGCGGGCCTAGCTCCTACAATGAGCAGTTCTTC
NA	NA	13	TRBV6-6	TRBJ2-7	CASSPLPGYEQYF	TGTGCCAGCAGTCCTTTGCCAGGCTACGAGCAGTACTTC
NA	once	13	TRBV30	TRBJ1-3	CAWMREAGNTIYF	TGTGCCTGGATGAGAGAGGCTGGAAACACCATATATTTT
NA	NA	14	TRBV7-2	TRBJ2-7	CASSLTPPGGEQYF	TGTGCCAGCAGCTTAACCCCGCCAGGGGGGGAGCAGTACTTC
TRBD1	NA	16	TRBV6-1	TRBJ2-2	CASSAGQGGLTGELFF	TGTGCCAGCAGTGCCGGACAGGGGGGGCTCACCGGGGAGCTGTTTTTT
TRBD2	NA	13	TRBV2	TRBJ2-1	CASAQREGNEQFF	TGTGCCAGTGCCCAGCGGGAGGGGAATGAGCAGTTCTTC
NA	NA	18	TRBV14	TRBJ1-2	CASSQRGLVGVANYGYTF	TGTGCCAGCAGCCAGAGGGGACTGGTGGGGGTAGCTAACTATGGCTACACCTTC